Listed below are T cell receptor beta chains from one sample, sequenced in a study of OX40 agonist ivuxolimab in advanced cancers. Clones were sequenced by immunoSEQ multiplex PCR, and TCRdb holds only the in-frame ones, with some missing. The sample includes about 61,000 clones, 85% to 90% of them seen just once. Sample: CD4+ or CD8+ T cells sorted from blood, taken in a trial of the OX40 agonist ivuxolimab. All receptors come from an adult with an advanced solid tumor such as melanoma, head and neck, liver or kidney cancer. The CDR3 runs from the conserved cysteine through the conserved F or W. A D gene is named only where the DNA matches it firmly. Size tells how often a clone was seen (once, few, many) or the class of an expanded clone, and some rows leave it out.

clone_size	cdr3_length	j_call	v_call	d_call	cdr3_nt	cdr3_aa
-	16	TRBJ2-3	TRBV11-3	TRBD1	TGTGCCAGCAGCTCCCGGACAGGGGCGAGCACAGATACGCAGTATTTT	CASSSRTGASTDTQYF
-	18	TRBJ2-1	TRBV5-1	-	TGCGCCAGCAGCTTGGCTTTTGTAGCGGTCAATCGGGACAATGAGCAGTTCTTC	CASSLAFVAVNRDNEQFF
-	16	TRBJ2-5	TRBV5-1	-	TGCGCCAGCAGCCAACCCAATCCAGGGTACCAAGAGACCCAGTACTTC	CASSQPNPGYQETQYF
-	14	TRBJ1-4	TRBV4-1	TRBD1	TGCGCCAGCAGCCAGACAGGGCCGAGGGAAAAACTGTTTTTT	CASSQTGPREKLFF
once	17	TRBJ2-1	TRBV5-1	TRBD1	TGCGCCAGCAGCGGAAAAAGGACAGGGACCTCCTACAATGAGCAGTTCTTC	CASSGKRTGTSYNEQFF
-	14	TRBJ2-5	TRBV7-6	-	TGTGCCAGCAGCGCCGGGACTTTTAAAGAGACCCAGTACTTC	CASSAGTFKETQYF
-	13	TRBJ2-1	TRBV29-1	-	TGCAGCGTTGCGCCCAAGGCCCCGGGTGAGCAGTTCTTC	CSVAPKAPGEQFF
-	13	TRBJ1-5	TRBV7-9	-	TGTGCCAGCAGGAGAGGGGGCAATCAGCCCCAGCATTTT	CASRRGGNQPQHF
-	13	TRBJ2-2	TRBV5-1	-	TGCGCCAGCAGCTTGACGGACACCGGGGAGCTGTTTTTT	CASSLTDTGELFF
-	13	TRBJ2-1	TRBV7-2	-	TGTGCCAGCAGCTTAGGGGTGGATCCTGAGCAGTTCTTC	CASSLGVDPEQFF
-	14	TRBJ2-1	TRBV15	TRBD2	TGTGCCACCAGCTTTGAACTATCGGGAGGTGAGCAGTTCTTC	CATSFELSGGEQFF
few	17	TRBJ2-5	TRBV29-1	TRBD1	TGCAGCGTTGGGGAAGGGACAGGGGGCTTTTCAGGAGAGACCCAGTACTTC	CSVGEGTGGFSGETQYF
-	15	TRBJ2-1	TRBV6-6	TRBD2	TGTGCCAGCAGTTATCAGGCGGGAGGCCTCAATGAGCAGTTCTTC	CASSYQAGGLNEQFF
-	12	TRBJ1-5	TRBV2	-	TGTGCCAGCCGACCGCCTAATCAGCCCCAGCATTTT	CASRPPNQPQHF
-	16	TRBJ2-6	TRBV6-1	-	TGTGCCAGCAGTGAAGCTGGAAGCTCTGGGGCCAACGTCCTGACTTTC	CASSEAGSSGANVLTF
-	12	TRBJ1-2	TRBV30	-	TGTGCCTGGAGTGGAGGAAAGGGGACTTGCACCTTC	CAWSGGKGTCTF
-	13	TRBJ1-1	TRBV19	-	TGTGCCAGTAGTATAAGAGGCTCGGATGAAGCTTTCTTT	CASSIRGSDEAFF
-	13	TRBJ2-7	TRBV7-2	-	TGTGCCAGCAGCTTAAGAATGGGGTTGGAGCAGTACTTC	CASSLRMGLEQYF
-	11	TRBJ1-1	TRBV7-9	-	TGTGCCAGCGGATTCAACACTGAAGCTTTCTTT	CASGFNTEAFF
-	15	TRBJ1-2	TRBV6-4	TRBD1	TGTGCCAGCAGTGACTCGATGACAGGGACGGATGGCTACACCTTC	CASSDSMTGTDGYTF
-	12	TRBJ1-4	TRBV5-8	-	TGTGCCAGCAGCTTGGTGAATGAAAAACTGTTTTTT	CASSLVNEKLFF
-	13	TRBJ2-7	TRBV5-8	-	TGTGCCAGCAGTAACGGACAGAACTACGAGCAGTACTTC	CASSNGQNYEQYF
-	14	TRBJ2-1	TRBV5-1	-	TGCGCCAGCAGCGTCTCGAGCTCCTACAATGAGCAGTTCTTC	CASSVSSSYNEQFF
-	16	TRBJ2-6	TRBV11-2	-	TGTGCCAGCAGCGCCGGGACAAACTCTGGGGCCAACGTCCTGACTTTC	CASSAGTNSGANVLTF
few	14	TRBJ2-5	TRBV6-6	TRBD1	TGTGCCAGCAGTCTCGTACAGGGGCGAGAGACCCAGTACTTC	CASSLVQGRETQYF
-	16	TRBJ1-2	TRBV7-2	TRBD1	TGTGCCAGCAGCTCGATTCTAGACAGGGAAACCTATGGCTACACCTTC	CASSSILDRETYGYTF
-	16	TRBJ1-1	TRBV11-1	-	TGTGCCAGCAGCTTAAGTTCCACGGGGGGCAACACTGAAGCTTTCTTT	CASSLSSTGGNTEAFF
once	13	TRBJ2-2	TRBV19	TRBD1	TGTGCCAGTACCCGGACAGGCTCCGGGGAGCTGTTTTTT	CASTRTGSGELFF
-	15	TRBJ1-5	TRBV18	TRBD1	TGTGCCAGCTCACCACCGGGACAGCAAAATCAGCCCCAGCATTTT	CASSPPGQQNQPQHF
-	14	TRBJ1-4	TRBV28	-	TGTGCCAGCAGTTTTGCCCAACAGGACCGGGGACTGTTTTTT	CASSFAQQDRGLFF
-	14	TRBJ1-6	TRBV25-1	-	TGTGCCAGCAGTGGAAACCTCTATAATTCACCCCTCCACTTT	CASSGNLYNSPLHF
-	13	TRBJ1-2	TRBV28	TRBD1	TGTGCCAGCAGTTTAAGAGGGGGCTGGGGCTACACCTTC	CASSLRGGWGYTF
-	14	TRBJ1-4	TRBV5-4	-	TGTGCCAGCAGCCCGGGTGGGACTAATGAAAAACTGTTTTTT	CASSPGGTNEKLFF
-	13	TRBJ1-1	TRBV29-1	-	TGCAGCGTGGCGCATGGGGGGGGCACTGAAGCTTTCTTT	CSVAHGGGTEAFF
once	15	TRBJ2-2	TRBV9	-	TGTGCCAGCAGCGTAGATGGCAGGGCTGTCGGGGAGCTGTTTTTT	CASSVDGRAVGELFF